What follows are 23 T cell receptor beta chains derived from one specimen sequenced in a study of T cell responses to AZD1222 COVID-19 vaccine (dated by TCRdb to the early 2020s). Library preparation was by the immunoSEQ multiplex PCR assay. In its TCRdb copy, this immuneACCESS table keeps in-frame sequences only and misses some clones. Where compared with another copy, unresolved V genes explain less than half of these, and the others have no known cause. The sample table contains around 77,000 clones; only one count was recorded for 86% of them. In total, the top ten clones hold less than 3% of the sample. In light of the paper, this sample's time point label describes: baseline before first vaccination. This material consisted of peripheral blood, taken on day 0 of AZD1222 vaccination. These receptors were collected from an adult in good health.

CDR3 nucleotides: TGCAGTGCTCCAGGACAGGTGGCGCAGTATTTT. Translated: CSAPGQVAQYF. V gene TRBV20-1 combines with J gene TRBJ2-3; 7 nucleotides align to TRBD1. CDR3 length: 11 residues. V shed 5 bases and J 10 bases; nucleotides not matched to a gene: 6. CDR1 and CDR2 (germline): DFQATT, SNEGSKA (reference sequence).

The chain links TRBV29-1 to TRBJ1-2; 7 bases map to TRBD1. The V gene end was trimmed by 6 bases and the J gene end by 2 bases; junction bases not matched to a gene: 6. The CDR3 consists of 13 residues. CDR1 and CDR2 from the germline V gene are SQVTM and ANQGSEA. In nucleotides, the CDR3 is TGCAGCGTGTACAGGGGACCAAACTATGGCTACACCTTC. Its protein product is CSVYRGPNYGYTF.

V is TRBV3-1 (or the pseudogene TRBV3-2) and J is TRBJ1-6, with no clear D. Germline CDR1 reads LGHDT; CDR2 reads YNNKEL (reference sequence). Trimming removed 4 bases from V and 10 bases from J, with 8 bases in between. The CDR3 sequence is 12 residues long. CDR3 sequence: CASSLIGSPLHF. As DNA, the CDR3 is TGTGCCAGCAGCCTCATAGGCTCACCCCTCCACTTT.

V usage is TRBV7-9 and J usage is TRBJ1-1; TRBD1 agrees at 8 bases. This CDR3 has 15 amino acids. Germline V gene sequence: CDR1 SEHNR, CDR2 FQNEAQ (reference sequence). With V trimmed by 1 base and J by 4 bases, 5 bases remained unmatched. CDR3 residues: CASSLGTGYGTEAFF. CDR3 sequence (DNA): TGTGCCAGCAGCTTAGGGACAGGGTACGGCACTGAAGCTTTCTTT.

The V and J genes are TRBV7-9 and TRBJ1-4, with TRBD1 matching 7 bases. The V gene's germline CDR1 is SEHNR and CDR2 FQNEAQ (reference sequence). The V gene end was trimmed by 5 bases and the J gene end by 5 bases; junction bases not matched to a gene: 5. This CDR3 is 14 amino acids long. The CDR3 sequence is CASSPGQRNEKLFF. DNA of the CDR3: TGTGCCAGCAGCCCGGGACAGAGGAATGAAAAACTGTTTTTT.

The V gene is TRBV29-1, the J gene TRBJ1-2, with 8 bases fitting TRBD1. The germline V gene has CDR1 SQVTM and CDR2 ANQGSEA. This CDR3 contains 14 residues. V shed 0 bases and J 3 bases; nucleotides not matched to a gene: 3. The CDR3 is CSVEDGQGDYGYTF. The CDR3 DNA reads as TGCAGCGTTGAAGATGGACAGGGTGACTATGGCTACACCTTC. The variable domain in full, with the rest retrieved from reference TRBV29-1 and TRBJ1-2, is SAVISQKPSRDICQRGTSLTIQCQVDSQVTMMFWYRQQPGQSLTLIATANQGSEATYESGFVIDKFPISRPNLTFSTLTVSNMSPEDSSIYLCSVEDGQGDYGYTFGSGTRLTVV.

CDR3 residues: CASSLRTRSSYNEQFF. DNA of the CDR3: TGTGCCAGCAGCCTAAGGACACGTAGCTCCTACAATGAGCAGTTCTTC. V usage is TRBV9 and J usage is TRBJ2-1, with D perhaps matching TRBD1 (5 bases). The V end was cut by 4 bases, the J end by 0 bases, with 14 bases between. In germline, CDR1 is SGDLS, CDR2 YYNGEE. The CDR3 sequence is 16 residues long.

The chain carries TRBV10-2 and TRBJ2-2; 14 nucleotides line up with TRBD2. Looked up from germline, CDR1 is WSHSY and CDR2 is SAAADI. The CDR3 runs to 15 residues. Trimming removed 6 bases from V and 7 bases from J; junction bases left unmatched: 4. CDR3 in amino acids: CASRTSGGDGGELFF. CDR3 coding DNA: TGCGCCAGCAGGACTAGCGGGGGGGACGGCGGGGAGCTGTTTTTT.

The gene calls are TRBV19 and TRBJ2-1, with no clear D. Germline CDR1 is LNHDA and CDR2 is SQIVND (reference sequence). CDR3 length: 11 residues. V was cut by 5 bases and J by 6 bases, with 5 bases left in between. The DNA for the CDR3 is TGTGCCAGTAGTGCGACCAATGAGCAGTTCTTC. Translated, it gives CASSATNEQFF.

This chain links TRBV20-1 with TRBJ1-6, with TRBD1 matching over 8 bases. The germline CDR1 and CDR2 sequences are DFQATT and SNEGSKA (reference sequence). The ends lost 3 bases at V and 9 bases at J; junction bases unmatched: 13. This CDR3 has 16 residues. Written as DNA, the CDR3 is TGCAGTGCTAGTTTAATAGGAGTACAGGGGGGTTCACCCCTCCACTTT. As protein: CSASLIGVQGGSPLHF.

The chain employs TRBV7-6 and TRBJ2-7; no reliable D call. The germline V and J ends were trimmed by 1 base and 5 bases, with 9 bases remaining between them. The V gene's germline CDR1 is SGHVS and CDR2 FNYEAQ. The CDR3 length is 13 residues. The CDR3 region is CASSLGLSDEQYF. The CDR3 bases are TGTGCCAGCAGCTTAGGTTTAAGTGACGAGCAGTACTTC.

The DNA of the CDR3 is TGTGCCAGCAGCGTAGCGTATGGCAGCCCTTCTGGGGCCAACGTCCTGACTTTC. Translation gives CASSVAYGSPSGANVLTF. This chain uses TRBV9 with TRBJ2-6; D remains ambiguous. Trimming shortened V by 0 bases and J by 1 base, and 14 bases separated the two germline ends. Germline V lookup: CDR1 SGDLS, CDR2 YYNGEE. The CDR3 extends over 18 amino acids.

This sequence joins TRBV19 and TRBJ2-1; the match to TRBD2 covers 8 bases. Germline CDR1 and CDR2: LNHDA and SQIVND (reference sequence). The CDR3 runs 15 residues. V lost 2 bases to trimming and J lost 8 bases; unmatched junction nucleotides: 8. This chain's CDR3 is CASSILSGTSHEQFF. DNA for the CDR3: TGTGCCAGTAGTATATTATCGGGGACTAGTCATGAGCAGTTCTTC. The full variable domain, in which reference TRBV19 and TRBJ2-1 provide the parts outside the CDR3, is DGGITQSPKYLFRKEGQNVTLSCEQNLNHDAMYWYRQDPGQGLRLIYYSQIVNDFQKGDIAEGYSVSREKKESFPLTVTSAQKNPTAFYLCASSILSGTSHEQFFGPGTRLTVL.

This clone was counted a few times. Other DNA sequences within the sample encode an identical CDR3. The chain links TRBV18 to TRBJ2-7; 7 positions match TRBD2. This CDR3 is built from 13 residues. V shed 3 bases, J shed 6 bases, and the junction held 5 bases outside the gene matches. Germline V CDR1 and CDR2: KGHSH, LQKENI. Here the CDR3 reads CASSPGLEREQYF. The CDR3 nucleotides read TGTGCCAGCTCACCCGGACTAGAGCGCGAGCAGTACTTC.

The chain has TRBV7-2 and TRBJ2-5; 9 nucleotides align to TRBD1. Trimming removed 4 bases from V and 5 bases from J; junction bases left unmatched: 2. CDR1 and CDR2 from the germline V gene are SGHTA and FQGNSA. This CDR3 comprises 13 residues. CDR3 sequence: CASSWTGEETQYF. Written as DNA, the CDR3 is TGTGCCAGCAGCTGGACAGGGGAGGAGACCCAGTACTTC.

The gene calls are TRBV5-6 and TRBJ2-6; D tentatively reads TRBD1 or TRBD2 (7 bases each). The CDR3 contains 18 residues. The germline gives CDR1 SGHDT, CDR2 YYEEEE. With 0 bases removed from V and 0 bases from J, the gap between germline ends came to 13 bases. The CDR3 protein is CASSLDWEGASGANVLTF. The CDR3 bases are TGTGCCAGCAGCTTGGACTGGGAGGGGGCCTCTGGGGCCAACGTCCTGACTTTC. The full variable domain, in which reference TRBV5-6 and TRBJ2-6 provide the parts outside the CDR3, is DAGVTQSPTHLIKTRGQQVTLRCSPKSGHDTVSWYQQALGQGPQFIFQYYEEEERQRGNFPDRFSGHQFPNYSSELNVNALLLGDSALYLCASSLDWEGASGANVLTFGAGSRLTVL.

The chain recombines TRBV28 with TRBJ1-2, with D possibly being TRBD1 (5 bases). There are 13 residues in the CDR3. V was cut by 2 bases and J by 4 bases, with 8 bases left in between. From germline, CDR1 is MDHEN and CDR2 SYDVKM. CDR3 bases: TGTGCCAGCAGTTTAGGGGGTCCCTATGGCTACACCTTC. Its protein is CASSLGGPYGYTF.

CDR3 in amino acids: CASSEREKLFF. The CDR3 DNA sequence: TGTGCCAGCAGTGAACGGGAAAAACTGTTTTTT. The chain has TRBV2 and TRBJ1-4; D is unclear. Germline V CDR1 and CDR2: SNHLY, FYNNEI. The V gene lost 2 bases and the J gene lost 8 bases, with 3 bases spanning the gap. The CDR3 runs 11 residues.

With regard to this clone: Different DNA sequences within this sample yield the same CDR3. The rearrangement links TRBV6-1 to TRBJ2-7; possibly TRBD2 for D (7 bases). The CDR3 runs to 14 residues. CDR1 and CDR2 (germline): MNHNS, SASEGT. Trimming removed 0 bases from V and 5 bases from J, with 11 bases in between. CDR3 in DNA: TGTGCCAGCAGTGAAGCGGGGGGGGGCCACGAGCAGTACTTC. The encoded protein is CASSEAGGGHEQYF.

This chain joins TRBV7-7 and TRBJ2-1; 9 bases map to TRBD2. Germline CDR1 reads SSHAT; CDR2 reads FNYEAQ (reference sequence). Unmatched junction bases numbered 6, after V lost 5 bases and J lost 7 bases. CDR3 length: 14 amino acids. CDR3 sequence: CASSPLAGANEQFF. The CDR3 DNA reads TGTGCCAGCAGCCCATTAGCGGGAGCTAATGAGCAGTTCTTC.

This chain uses TRBV4-1 with TRBJ1-4; D remains unclear. This CDR3 spans 16 amino acids. The germline V and J ends were trimmed by 1 base and 8 bases, with 17 bases remaining between them. CDR1 is MGHRA, CDR2 YSYEKL, per germline. CDR3 amino acids: CASSQAGLRQWEKLFF. The DNA of the CDR3 is TGCGCCAGCAGCCAAGCCGGGCTTAGGCAATGGGAAAAACTGTTTTTT.

The CDR3 DNA reads TGTGCCAGCAGCCTGGGACAGGGGGAGCAGCCCCAGCATTTT. This translates into CASSLGQGEQPQHF. V gene TRBV7-8 combines with J gene TRBJ1-5; 11 bases agree with TRBD1. The V gene end was trimmed by 5 bases and the J gene end by 7 bases; junction bases not matched to a gene: 4. The CDR3 sequence is 14 residues long. CDR1 is SGHVS, CDR2 FQNEAQ, per germline.

This clone was seen only once. The chain couples TRBV9 to TRBJ2-7; TRBD1 aligns across 8 bases. The CDR3 totals 15 residues. CDR1 is SGDLS, CDR2 YYNGEE, per germline. Trimming at V came to 2 bases and at J to 3 bases, leaving 7 bases not matched to a gene. The CDR3 DNA reads TGTGCCAGCAGCGTTGCCGGGACAGGATTCTACGAGCAGTACTTC. This encodes CASSVAGTGFYEQYF. The full variable domain, rest sourced from reference TRBV9 and TRBJ2-7, is DSGVTQTPKHLITATGQRVTLRCSPRSGDLSVYWYQQSLDQGLQFLIQYYNGEERAKGNILERFSAQQFPDLHSELNLSSLELGDSALYFCASSVAGTGFYEQYFGPGTRLTVT.